This T cell receptor (beta chain) was captured in a study of T cells after yellow fever vaccination. Study results and limitations: Primary-vaccination clones mostly resurfaced post-booster (96% CD4, approximately 90% CD8). By day 5 rather than day 15, the secondary response had peaked, though it was weaker. High-abundance clonotypes from the bulk population could contaminate FACS-sorted repertoires.

Conversion of TCR transcripts into cDNA relied on 5'RACE template switching, which added a universal primer site and UMIs. One entry per CDR3 protein, called by TCRdb with MiXCR from the 5' RACE reads. The sample has about 170,000 distinct CDR3 sequences, 9.5% to 11% seen once. V dropped 8 bases and J dropped 3 bases, with 17 bases sitting between them. CDR1 SEHNR and CDR2 FQNEAQ come from the germline V gene (reference sequence). This CDR3 region has 15 residues. As for this clonotype: No antigen is known for it.

The starting material was CD8+ T cells sorted from PBMCs, obtained 15 days after the yellow fever booster vaccination. The V and J genes are TRBV7-9 and TRBJ2-1; D may be TRBD1 (6 bases). This TCR derives from a man in his late teens or twenties who received the YFV17D yellow fever vaccine. This chain's CDR3 is CASGPVGDNYNEQFF. CDR3 coding DNA: TGTGCCAGCGGACCGGTAGGGGACAACTACAATGAGCAGTTCTTC.